Listed below are T cell receptor beta chains from one sample, sequenced in a study of CD8 T cells in Susac syndrome. TCRdb ran MiXCR on the immunoSEQ multiplex PCR reads and lists one entry per CDR3 protein. Of approximately 110,000 distinct CDR3 sequences listed, more than 80% were seen once; the top ten hold approximately 0.29%. The sequencing sample was made of CD8+ T cells from PBMCs. These receptors were taken from a human donor with multiple sclerosis. The CDR3 runs from the conserved cysteine through the conserved F or W. A D gene is named only where the DNA matches it firmly. Size is omitted from some rows. Given values are once, few, many or a class for expanded clones.

>-|-|TRBV7-9|14|TRBJ1-1
TGTGCCATCGACGAACCGGGACGGGACACTGAAGCTTTCTTT
CAIDEPGRDTEAFF
>-|TRBD1|TRBV20-1|14|TRBJ2-7
TGCAGTGCTAGGGGGGGACAGGGGTTGTACGAGCAGTACTTC
CSARGGQGLYEQYF
>once|-|TRBV28|16|TRBJ2-3
TGTGCCAGCAGTTTATTCCCAGGGCCCAGCACAGATACGCAGTATTTT
CASSLFPGPSTDTQYF
>-|TRBD2|TRBV5-4|20|TRBJ2-5
TGTGCCAGCAGCTTGGCTCTGACTAGCGGGGCTGAAGAGTACCAAGAGACCCAGTACTTC
CASSLALTSGAEEYQETQYF
>-|TRBD2|TRBV7-3|16|TRBJ2-1
TGTGCCAGCAGCTCCGGGACTAGCGGGACCTACAATGAGCAGTTCTTC
CASSSGTSGTYNEQFF
>-|-|TRBV27|13|TRBJ1-6
TGTGCCAGCAGTTTTGGGAGTAATTCACCCCTCCACTTT
CASSFGSNSPLHF
>-|-|TRBV10-3|15|TRBJ1-1
TGTGCCATCAGTGAGCCCACAGGGTGGGCCACTGAAGCTTTCTTT
CAISEPTGWATEAFF
>-|TRBD2|TRBV24-1|17|TRBJ2-1
TGTGCCACCAGTGATTTGGGTCTAGCGGACTCCTACGGTGAGCAGTTCTTC
CATSDLGLADSYGEQFF
>-|-|TRBV7-8|13|TRBJ2-1
TGTGCCAGCAGCTTACCAGGGTCCAATGAGCAGTTCTTC
CASSLPGSNEQFF
>-|-|TRBV5-4|13|TRBJ2-1
TGTGCCAGCAGCTTCACGACCTACGATGAGCAGTTCTTC
CASSFTTYDEQFF
>-|TRBD1|TRBV7-9|15|TRBJ2-2
TGTGCCAGCAGCCCGGGACAGGGTAAAACCGGGGAGCTGTTTTTT
CASSPGQGKTGELFF
>-|TRBD2|TRBV10-3|15|TRBJ2-3
TGTGCCATTAGTGGGACTAGCGGTACCACAGATACGCAGTATTTT
CAISGTSGTTDTQYF
>-|TRBD2|TRBV19|20|TRBJ2-1
TGTGCCAGTAGTACCCTACCGACAGGTAGCGGGAGGGCCGTAGAGAATGAGCAGTTCTTC
CASSTLPTGSGRAVENEQFF
>-|-|TRBV2|13|TRBJ2-7
TGTGCCAGCAGTGAAAATCTCTCCTACGAGCAGTACTTC
CASSENLSYEQYF
>-|TRBD1|TRBV19|16|TRBJ1-5
TGTGCCAGTAGTAACCGAGGGACAGGGGGCATTCAGCCCCAGCATTTT
CASSNRGTGGIQPQHF
>-|TRBD1|TRBV5-6|16|TRBJ1-2
TGTGCCAGCAGCTTGGCGAGCGGGGACAGGAAGTATGGCTACACCTTC
CASSLASGDRKYGYTF
>-|-|TRBV20-1|12|TRBJ2-3
TGCAGTGCTAGCCCCTTGGGGGATACGCAGTATTTT
CSASPLGDTQYF
>-|TRBD1|TRBV2|16|TRBJ2-7
TGTGCCAGCAGTGAAGCCGGGACAGGGTCATCCTACGAGCAGTACTTC
CASSEAGTGSSYEQYF
>-|TRBD1|TRBV7-6|14|TRBJ2-4
TGTGCCAGCAGTTCCAGGACAGGCAAAAACATTCAGTACTTC
CASSSRTGKNIQYF
>-|TRBD2|TRBV9|16|TRBJ2-3
TGTGCCAGCAGCGTGAGTAGCGGGGGTAGCACAGATACGCAGTATTTT
CASSVSSGGSTDTQYF
>-|TRBD1|TRBV27|13|TRBJ2-1
TGTGCCATCGGACAGGAGACCTACAATGAGCAGTTCTTC
CAIGQETYNEQFF
>-|TRBD2|TRBV5-1|15|TRBJ2-5
TGCGCCAGCAGCAAACTAGCGGGAGCTCAAGAGACCCAGTACTTC
CASSKLAGAQETQYF
>once|TRBD1|TRBV20-1|17|TRBJ1-1
TGCAGTGCTCCTCTCCCGTGGACAGGGATTAGGAACACTGAAGCTTTCTTT
CSAPLPWTGIRNTEAFF
>-|-|TRBV9|13|TRBJ2-5
TGTGCCAGCAGCGTTGGAGGTGGGGAGACCCAGTACTTC
CASSVGGGETQYF
>-|-|TRBV7-6|14|TRBJ2-7
TGTGCCAGCAGCTTCGCGGGGCAGCTGGGCGAGCAGTACTTC
CASSFAGQLGEQYF
>-|TRBD2|TRBV6-1|14|TRBJ2-1
TGTGCCAGCAGTGACGGGGGGTCCTACAATGAGCAGTTCTTC
CASSDGGSYNEQFF
>-|-|TRBV7-9|12|TRBJ2-1
TGTGCCAGCACCAAGGGGGACAATGAGCAGTTCTTC
CASTKGDNEQFF
>-|-|TRBV5-1|16|TRBJ2-5
TGCGCCAGCAGCTCACCGCGAAAGAGTATCCAAGAGACCCAGTACTTC
CASSSPRKSIQETQYF